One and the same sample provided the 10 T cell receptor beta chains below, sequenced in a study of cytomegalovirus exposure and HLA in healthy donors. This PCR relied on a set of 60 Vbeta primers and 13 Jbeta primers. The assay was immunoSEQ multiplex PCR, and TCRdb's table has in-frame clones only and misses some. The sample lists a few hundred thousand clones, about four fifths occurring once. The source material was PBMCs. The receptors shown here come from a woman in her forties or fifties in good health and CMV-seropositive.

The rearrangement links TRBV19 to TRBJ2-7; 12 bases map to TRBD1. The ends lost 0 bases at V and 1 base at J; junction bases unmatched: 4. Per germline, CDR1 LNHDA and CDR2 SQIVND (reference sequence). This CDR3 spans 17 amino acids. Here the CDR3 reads CASSIDGTGGTSYEQYF. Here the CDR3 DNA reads TGTGCCAGTAGTATAGATGGGACAGGGGGCACTTCCTACGAGCAGTACTTC. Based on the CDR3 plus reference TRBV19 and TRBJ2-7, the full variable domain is DGGITQSPKYLFRKEGQNVTLSCEQNLNHDAMYWYRQDPGQGLRLIYYSQIVNDFQKGDIAEGYSVSREKKESFPLTVTSAQKNPTAFYLCASSIDGTGGTSYEQYFGPGTRLTVT.

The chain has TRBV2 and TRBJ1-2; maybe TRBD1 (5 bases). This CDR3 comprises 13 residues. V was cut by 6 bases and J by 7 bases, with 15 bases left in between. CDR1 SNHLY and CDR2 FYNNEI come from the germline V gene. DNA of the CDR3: TGTGCCAGCAGCCTCAGGGAAGAAGGTGGCTACACCTTC. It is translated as CASSLREEGGYTF.

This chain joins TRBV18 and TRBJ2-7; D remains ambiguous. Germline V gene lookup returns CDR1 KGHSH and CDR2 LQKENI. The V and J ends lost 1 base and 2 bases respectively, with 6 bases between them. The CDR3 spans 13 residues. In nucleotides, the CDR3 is TGTGCCAGCTCACCACTAGAAACCTACGAGCAGTACTTC. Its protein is CASSPLETYEQYF.

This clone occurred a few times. In DNA, the CDR3 is TGTGCCAGCACCCCCTCAGGGCCCCCGGGAGTCGAGCAGTACTTC. Amino acid sequence: CASTPSGPPGVEQYF. This sequence joins TRBV6-1 and TRBJ2-7; D is perhaps TRBD2 (6 bases). The ends were cut back, 7 bases at V and 6 bases at J, with 22 bases in the middle. Germline CDR1 MNHNS, CDR2 SASEGT. CDR3 length: 15 amino acids.

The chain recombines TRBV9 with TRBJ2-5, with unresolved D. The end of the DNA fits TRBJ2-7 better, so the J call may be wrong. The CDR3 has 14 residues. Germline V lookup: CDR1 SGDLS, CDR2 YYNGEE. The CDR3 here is CASSVARSTYEQYF. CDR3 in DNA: TGTGCCAGCAGCGTAGCGAGGTCCACCTACGAGCAGTACTTC.

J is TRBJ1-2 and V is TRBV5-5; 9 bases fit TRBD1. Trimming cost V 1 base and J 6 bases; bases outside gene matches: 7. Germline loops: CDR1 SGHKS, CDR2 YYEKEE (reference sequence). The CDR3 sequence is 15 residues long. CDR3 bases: TGTGCCAGCAGCTTGTTCCAACAGGGGGCGCATGGCTACACCTTC. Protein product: CASSLFQQGAHGYTF. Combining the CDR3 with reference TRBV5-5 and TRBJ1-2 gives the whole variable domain DAGVTQSPTHLIKTRGQQVTLRCSPISGHKSVSWYQQVLGQGPQFIFQYYEKEERGRGNFPDRFSARQFPNYSSELNVNALLLGDSALYLCASSLFQQGAHGYTFGSGTRLTVV.

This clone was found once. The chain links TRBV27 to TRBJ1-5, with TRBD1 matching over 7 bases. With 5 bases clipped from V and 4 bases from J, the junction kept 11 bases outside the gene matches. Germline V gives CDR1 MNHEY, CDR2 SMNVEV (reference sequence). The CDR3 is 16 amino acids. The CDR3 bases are TGTGCCAGCAGTGCACAGGGGTATGCAGCTAATCAGCCCCAGCATTTT. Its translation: CASSAQGYAANQPQHF.

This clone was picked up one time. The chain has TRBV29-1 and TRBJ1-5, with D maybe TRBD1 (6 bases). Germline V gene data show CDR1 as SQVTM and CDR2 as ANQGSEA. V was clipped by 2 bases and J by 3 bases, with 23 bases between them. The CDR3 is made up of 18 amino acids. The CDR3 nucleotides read TGCAGCGTTGAAATTCCAGGAAGGGGGTTGAGGCACAATCAGCCCCAGCATTTT. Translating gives CSVEIPGRGLRHNQPQHF.

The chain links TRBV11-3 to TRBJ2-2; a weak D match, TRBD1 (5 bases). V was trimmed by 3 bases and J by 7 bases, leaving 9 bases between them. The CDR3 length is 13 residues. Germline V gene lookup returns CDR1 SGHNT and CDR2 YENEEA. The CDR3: CASSFDSNGELFF. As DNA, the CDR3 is TGTGCCAGCAGCTTCGACAGTAACGGGGAGCTGTTTTTT.

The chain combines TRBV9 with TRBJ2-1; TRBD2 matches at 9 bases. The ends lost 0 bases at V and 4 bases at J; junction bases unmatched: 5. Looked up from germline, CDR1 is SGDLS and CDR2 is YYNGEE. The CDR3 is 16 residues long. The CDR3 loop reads CASSVEGRGGYNEQFF. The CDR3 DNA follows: TGTGCCAGCAGCGTAGAGGGGCGGGGGGGTTACAATGAGCAGTTCTTC.